What follows are 31 T cell receptor beta chains derived from one specimen sequenced in a study of regulatory T cells in long-lasting Graves disease. Time point given: newly diagnosed GD, antithyroid drugs for less than 3 months. PBMCs provided the RNA from which the TCR library was made. Construction of TCR beta libraries relied on iRepertoire HTBI primers and on Arm-PCR targeting CDR3 regions. TCRdb fed the multiplex PCR reads into MiXCR, producing one record per CDR3 protein. The sample records approximately 400,000 distinct CDR3 sequences, around 16% being singletons. These data were also reused for a study on T cells in Graves' hyperthyroidism and ophthalmopathy.

Specimen: peripheral blood mononuclear cells (PBMCs), collected at new diagnosis, from a patient treated with antithyroid drugs. Every receptor here comes from a woman in her thirties or forties with Graves disease.

This clonotype has ten or more counts. This chain links TRBV5-8 with TRBJ2-3; 9 bases map to TRBD2. Germline-derived CDR1 and CDR2 are SGHTS and YDEGEE. V lost 5 bases, J lost 9 bases, and 10 bases stayed unmatched. The CDR3 covers 14 residues. The CDR3 loop is CASSFLDSGRTQYF. The CDR3 DNA reads TGTGCCAGCAGTTTTCTAGATAGCGGGAGAACGCAGTATTTT.

The rearrangement links TRBV4-3 to TRBJ1-4; TRBD1 matches 7 bases. Germline CDR1 reads LGHNA; CDR2 reads YSLEER. The CDR3 has 16 amino acids. The J segment lost 8 bases and the V segment lost 0 bases, leaving 9 bases of the junction unmatched. In DNA form, the CDR3 reads TGCGCCAGCAGCCAAGATTTTTTCTCAGGGGGAGAAAAACTGTTTTTT. This gives the protein CASSQDFFSGGEKLFF.

This clonotype was counted at least ten times. V usage is TRBV12-3 or TRBV12-4 and J usage is TRBJ2-2; 9 nucleotides line up with TRBD2. The CDR3 length is 17 residues. V trimming: 2 bases; J trimming: 1 base; junction bases outside the gene matches: 5. Here the CDR3 reads CASSLRVSGRNTGELFF. Here the CDR3 DNA reads TGTGCCAGCAGTTTACGGGTTAGCGGGAGGAACACCGGGGAGCTGTTTTTT.

This clonotype occurred many times. The rearrangement uses TRBV10-3 and TRBJ1-2, with D unclear. The length of the CDR3 is 13 residues. Trimming pared 6 bases from V and 2 bases from J, leaving 10 bases between. CDR1 ENHRY and CDR2 SYGVKD come from the germline V gene. The CDR3 sequence: CAIREDRNYGYTF. DNA for the CDR3: TGTGCCATCAGGGAGGATAGGAACTATGGCTACACCTTC.

This clonotype was seen many times. The chain combines TRBV7-9 with TRBJ2-2, with D unclear. The germline V gene encodes CDR1 SEHNR and CDR2 FQNEAQ (reference sequence). This CDR3 region has 16 residues. Trimming took off 1 base at V and 1 base at J, with 10 bases between the two ends. CDR3 bases: TGTGCCAGCAGCTTAGTCCGGCGGCTGAACACCGGGGAGCTGTTTTTT. Translating gives CASSLVRRLNTGELFF.

This clonotype has ten or more counts. In DNA, the CDR3 is TGTGCCAGTAGTCTTTACAGGGTTGCTGAAGCTTTCTTT. Residues: CASSLYRVAEAFF. The chain couples TRBV19 to TRBJ1-1; TRBD1 might be the D (6 bases). Germline-derived CDR1 and CDR2 are LNHDA and SQIVND (reference sequence). Trimming removed 5 bases at V and 6 bases at J, with 13 bases between. CDR3 length: 13 residues.

This clonotype was detected a few times. The chain recombines TRBV11-1 with TRBJ2-4, with 7 bases identical to TRBD2. V dropped 1 base and J dropped 9; count of bases not matched to a gene: 0. Germline V gene lookup returns CDR1 SGHAT and CDR2 FQDESV (reference sequence). The CDR3 is made up of 12 amino acids. This CDR3 reads CASSLGGGIQYF. Here the CDR3 DNA reads TGTGCCAGCAGCTTAGGGGGGGGCATTCAGTACTTC.

At least ten counts were recorded for this clonotype. The gene calls are TRBV2 and TRBJ1-4; D gene uncertain. The V end lost 2 bases, the J end lost 3 bases, and 7 bases lay between the germline ends. Germline-derived CDR1 and CDR2 are SNHLY and FYNNEI. The CDR3 has 14 amino acids. The CDR3 reads CASSEYGANEKLFF. The CDR3 DNA follows: TGTGCCAGCAGTGAATACGGGGCTAATGAAAAACTGTTTTTT.

This clonotype appeared many times. The genes are TRBV3-1 and TRBJ1-6; unclear D gene. Germline V gene data show CDR1 as LGHDT and CDR2 as YNNKEL (reference sequence). Trimming stripped 7 bases from V and 6 bases from J, with 13 bases between. The CDR3 extends over 14 amino acids. The CDR3 coding sequence is TGTGCCAGCAAAATGGCGGGCTCTAATTCACCCCTCCACTTT. It codes for CASKMAGSNSPLHF.

This clonotype was observed a few times. CDR3 amino acids: CASSPWGGQNYEQYF. The DNA of the CDR3 is TGTGCCAGCAGCCCGTGGGGTGGACAGAACTACGAGCAGTACTTC. The chain has TRBV5-6 and TRBJ2-7, with D possibly matching TRBD1 (6 bases). V was clipped by 4 bases and J by 3 bases, with 17 bases between them. Germline CDR1 is SGHDT and CDR2 is YYEEEE. The CDR3 is 15 residues long.

Worth noting for this clonotype: This may arise from a read error, as a much more abundant clone is one base away. This chain connects TRBV24-1 to TRBJ2-5, with D unresolved. V was shortened by 9 bases and J by 5 bases, with 15 bases between the two germline ends. Germline V gene lookup returns CDR1 KGHDR and CDR2 SFDVKD. The CDR3 spans 13 residues. The CDR3 protein is CATGESPEETQYF. DNA for the CDR3: TGTGCCACCGGCGAGTCTCCGGAGGAGACCCAGTACTTC.

With regard to this clonotype: With a far larger clone one base away, a read error is the likely cause. The V and J genes are TRBV2 and TRBJ2-3, with TRBD1 matching 8 bases. The DNA end lines up better with TRBJ2-5; the J call may be wrong. CDR3 length: 14 amino acids. Germline V gives CDR1 SNHLY, CDR2 FYNNEI. CDR3 nucleotide sequence: TGTGCCAGCGACCAACAGGGGGTTAAAGAGACCCAGTACTTC. Residues: CASDQQGVKETQYF.

The chain is built from TRBV12-3 or TRBV12-4 and TRBJ2-2; TRBD2 matches 7 bases. V lost 3 bases, J lost 3 bases, and 4 bases stayed unmatched. The CDR3 is 15 amino acids. CDR3 sequence reads: CASSLSSGYTGELFF. For the CDR3, the DNA is TGTGCCAGCAGTTTGTCTAGCGGTTACACCGGGGAGCTGTTTTTT.

The DNA of the CDR3 is TGTGCCAGCATAGAAGGGACAGCCTCCTACACCTTC. It translates to CASIEGTASYTF. The chain carries TRBV6-1 and TRBJ1-2; 7 bases line up with TRBD1. This CDR3 has 12 residues. CDR1 MNHNS and CDR2 SASEGT come from the germline V gene. V lost 7 bases and J lost 10; bases outside the gene matches: 9.

This clonotype was observed at least ten times. V usage is TRBV19 and J usage is TRBJ2-3, with 12 bases lining up with TRBD1. The germline gives CDR1 LNHDA, CDR2 SQIVND (reference sequence). The CDR3 contains 14 residues. The V gene end was trimmed by 10 bases and the J gene end by 6 bases; junction bases not matched to a gene: 8. This chain's CDR3 is CATLGQGAKDTQYF. The CDR3 region has the DNA TGTGCCACCCTGGGACAGGGGGCAAAGGATACGCAGTATTTT. The full variable domain, in which reference TRBV19 and TRBJ2-3 provide the parts outside the CDR3, is DGGITQSPKYLFRKEGQNVTLSCEQNLNHDAMYWYRQDPGQGLRLIYYSQIVNDFQKGDIAEGYSVSREKKESFPLTVTSAQKNPTAFYLCATLGQGAKDTQYFGPGTRLTVL.

This clonotype was counted many times. The chain employs TRBV29-1 and TRBJ2-7; TRBD1 agrees at 9 bases. V lost 4 bases to trimming and J lost 3 bases; unmatched junction nucleotides: 7. The CDR3 is 14 residues long. Germline V lookup: CDR1 SQVTM, CDR2 ANQGSEA. The CDR3 region has the DNA TGCAGCGTTGTGCCGGGACAGGGTGTCTACGAGCAGTACTTC. Residues: CSVVPGQGVYEQYF.

CDR3 residues: CATSSTQETQYF. In nucleotides, the CDR3 is TGTGCCACCAGCAGCACACAAGAGACCCAGTACTTC. This sequence joins TRBV15 and TRBJ2-5, with D unclear. The CDR3 spans 12 residues. The ends were cut back, 3 bases at V and 2 bases at J, with 4 bases in the middle. CDR1 is LNHNV and CDR2 is YYDKDF in the germline V gene (reference sequence).

This clonotype was counted a few times. CDR3 loop: CASSFNSGGTDTQYF. The CDR3, as DNA: TGTGCCAGCAGCTTCAATAGCGGTGGCACAGATACGCAGTATTTT. The chain recombines TRBV11-2 with TRBJ2-3, with a tentative D call TRBD2 (6 bases). V was trimmed by 3 bases and J by 1 base, leaving 11 bases between them. Per the germline V gene, CDR1 is SGHAT and CDR2 is FQNNGV. CDR3 length equals 15 residues.

This clonotype was detected many times. V gene TRBV25-1 combines with J gene TRBJ1-1; no clear D gene. V was shortened by 7 bases and J by 3 bases, with 12 bases between the two germline ends. This CDR3 has 13 amino acids. Germline V CDR1 and CDR2: MGHDK, SYGVNS. CDR3 protein: CASNMGPYTEAFF. The CDR3 DNA reads as TGTGCCAGCAATATGGGCCCATACACTGAAGCTTTCTTT.

This clonotype was observed at least ten times. J is TRBJ2-3 and V is TRBV11-2; 9 bases line up with TRBD1. V was clipped by 7 bases and J by 3 bases; unmatched bases: 5. The CDR3 extends over 14 amino acids. CDR1 SGHAT and CDR2 FQNNGV come from the germline V gene. CDR3 sequence: CASNRGTGTDTQYF. In DNA, the CDR3 is TGTGCCAGCAACCGAGGGACAGGGACAGATACGCAGTATTTT.

This clonotype was found many times. The chain recombines TRBV12-3 or TRBV12-4 with TRBJ1-2; no firm D call. This CDR3 spans 14 amino acids. With 5 bases removed from V and 8 bases from J, the gap between germline ends came to 18 bases. CDR3: CASSPSASTRGYTF. The CDR3 DNA reads TGTGCCAGCAGTCCCTCGGCGAGCACCCGGGGCTACACCTTC.

V gene TRBV7-9 combines with J gene TRBJ1-1; D gene uncertain. Germline loops: CDR1 SEHNR, CDR2 FQNEAQ (reference sequence). V shed 7 bases and J shed 1 base, with 10 bases lying between them. The CDR3 runs 13 residues. CDR3: CASTPGRNTEAFF. The CDR3 coding sequence is TGTGCCAGCACCCCCGGCAGGAACACTGAAGCTTTCTTT.

In its sample, this clonotype was seen a few times. The rearrangement joins TRBV5-1 to TRBJ1-5; 7 bases match TRBD1. Germline CDR1 is SGHRS and CDR2 is YFSETQ. This CDR3 is 15 amino acids long. V trimming: 4 bases; J trimming: 1 base; junction bases outside the gene matches: 5. CDR3 in DNA: TGCGCCAGCAGCGAGGGGACAGAAAGCAATCAGCCCCAGCATTTT. Protein sequence: CASSEGTESNQPQHF.

V usage is TRBV9 and J usage is TRBJ2-4, with a possible D match to TRBD2 (6 bases). The CDR3 sequence is 14 residues long. Germline assignment: CDR1 SGDLS and CDR2 YYNGEE. Trimming removed 6 bases from V and 8 bases from J, with 18 bases in between. The CDR3 reads CASILGLPKYIQYF. The CDR3 coding sequence is TGTGCCAGCATCTTAGGACTACCAAAATACATTCAGTACTTC.

In regard to this clonotype: This could be a read error, since a much larger clone is one nucleotide away. This chain uses TRBV12-3 or TRBV12-4 with TRBJ1-2, with 8 bases fitting TRBD1. The CDR3 totals 14 residues. Germline trimming cut 6 bases from V and 12 bases from J; bases unmatched to any gene: 15. The CDR3 bases are TGTGCCAGCAGCTTGAGGACAGGGATGGAAGGCCACACCTTC. Its translation is CASSLRTGMEGHTF.

This chain joins TRBV6-9 and TRBJ1-6; D is uncertain. V was trimmed by 4 bases and J by 0 bases, leaving 7 bases between them. Germline CDR1 reads MNHGY; CDR2 reads SVAAGI. The CDR3 loop spans 15 amino acids. Here the CDR3 reads CASSSEHSYNSPLHF. The DNA of the CDR3 is TGTGCCAGCAGTTCTGAGCACTCCTATAATTCACCCCTCCACTTT.

This clonotype was detected a few times. This chain joins TRBV20-1 and TRBJ2-5, with a possible D match to TRBD1 (7 bases). This CDR3 is built from 15 residues. V gave up 0 bases and J gave up 3 bases, with 14 bases separating them. Germline V gene lookup returns CDR1 DFQATT and CDR2 SNEGSKA (reference sequence). CDR3 in DNA: TGCAGTGCTAGAGACCCGCGGGACAGAAAAGAGACCCAGTACTTC. Encoded protein: CSARDPRDRKETQYF.

V is TRBV4-3 and J is TRBJ1-4, with no clear D. The CDR3 sequence is 14 residues long. CDR1 and CDR2 (germline): LGHNA, YSLEER. V lost 4 bases and J 1 base, leaving 7 bases between the germline ends. In nucleotides, the CDR3 is TGCGCCAGCAGCCGTGTGGTAACTAATGAAAAACTGTTTTTT. Protein: CASSRVVTNEKLFF.

This clonotype was seen ten or more times. The chain joins TRBV25-1 to TRBJ2-5; TRBD2 matches at 7 bases. V dropped 5 bases and J dropped 5; count of bases not matched to a gene: 5. Per germline, CDR1 MGHDK and CDR2 SYGVNS. The CDR3 is 13 amino acids. The CDR3 DNA is TGTGCCAGCAGTCCCAGCGGGACTGAGACCCAGTACTTC. It is translated as CASSPSGTETQYF.

This sequence joins TRBV4-2 and TRBJ2-3, with D possibly TRBD1 on 6 matching bases. The germline V gene encodes CDR1 LGHNA and CDR2 YNFKEQ. The CDR3 length is 14 residues. V lost 0 bases to trimming and J lost 4 bases, with 8 bases between them. This chain's CDR3 is CASSQETGADTQYF. The CDR3 region has the DNA TGTGCCAGCAGCCAAGAGACAGGAGCAGATACGCAGTATTTT.

This clonotype was counted ten times or more. The chain carries TRBV12-3 or TRBV12-4 and TRBJ1-4; 7 nucleotides line up with TRBD1. The length of the CDR3 is 18 residues. The V gene end was trimmed by 4 bases and the J gene end by 0 bases; junction bases not matched to a gene: 11. CDR3 coding DNA: TGTGCCAGCAGTTCCCTCGGGGACAGAGATCCAACTAATGAAAAACTGTTTTTT. Its protein product is CASSSLGDRDPTNEKLFF.